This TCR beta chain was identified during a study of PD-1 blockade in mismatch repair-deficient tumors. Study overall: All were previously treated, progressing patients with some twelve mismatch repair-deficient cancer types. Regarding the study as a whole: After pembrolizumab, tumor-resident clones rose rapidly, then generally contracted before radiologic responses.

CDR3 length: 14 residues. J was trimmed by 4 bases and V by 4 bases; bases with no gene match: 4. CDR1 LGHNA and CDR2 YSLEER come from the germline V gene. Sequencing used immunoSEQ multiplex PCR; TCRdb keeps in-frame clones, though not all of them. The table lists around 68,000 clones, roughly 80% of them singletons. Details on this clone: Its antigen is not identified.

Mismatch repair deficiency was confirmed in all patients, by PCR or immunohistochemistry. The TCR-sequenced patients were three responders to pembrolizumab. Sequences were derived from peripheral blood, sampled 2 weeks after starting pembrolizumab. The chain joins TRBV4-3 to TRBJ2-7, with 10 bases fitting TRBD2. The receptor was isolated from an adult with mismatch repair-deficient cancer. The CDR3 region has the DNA TGCGCCAGCAGCCTGAGTAGCGGGAGGTACGAGCAGTACTTC. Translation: CASSLSSGRYEQYF.